This passage covers 6 T cell receptor beta chains from one sample sequenced in a study of OX40 agonist ivuxolimab in advanced cancers. Here immunoSEQ multiplex PCR was the method, and the copy in TCRdb shows in-frame clones only, minus some. Here the sample spans 43,000 or so clones, around 86% being singletons. Here the sequenced sample was CD4+ or CD8+ T cells sorted from blood, taken in a trial of the OX40 agonist ivuxolimab. Receptors originate from an adult with an advanced solid tumor such as melanoma, head and neck, liver or kidney cancer.

The rearrangement links TRBV6-1 to TRBJ1-2; D not certain. Germline loops: CDR1 MNHNS, CDR2 SASEGT. V gave up 5 bases and J gave up 4 bases, with 11 bases separating them. This CDR3 region has 13 residues. This CDR3 reads CASSLGLLYGYTF. CDR3 DNA: TGTGCCAGCAGTCTAGGGCTTCTCTATGGCTACACCTTC.

This chain joins TRBV5-8 and TRBJ2-5, with D hard to call. CDR3 length: 15 amino acids. The V gene's germline CDR1 is SGHTS and CDR2 YDEGEE. Trimming pared 0 bases from V and 1 base from J, leaving 10 bases between. The chain's CDR3 is CASSLAGYLQETQYF. The DNA of the CDR3 is TGTGCCAGCAGCTTGGCCGGGTACCTCCAAGAGACCCAGTACTTC.

The V and J genes are TRBV5-1 and TRBJ2-6; D is possibly TRBD2 (5 bases). The CDR3 consists of 17 residues. Trimming took off 1 base at V and 2 bases at J, with 13 bases between the two ends. Germline CDR1 reads SGHRS; CDR2 reads YFSETQ. The CDR3 DNA reads TGCGCCAGCAGCTTGTCGGACCGGGGAACTGGGGCCAACGTCCTGACTTTC. It encodes CASSLSDRGTGANVLTF.

The gene calls are TRBV10-3 and TRBJ2-5; D is perhaps TRBD2 (6 bases). CDR3 length equals 14 residues. The V and J ends lost 0 bases and 4 bases respectively, with 9 bases between them. Germline CDR1 ENHRY, CDR2 SYGVKD. Written as DNA, the CDR3 is TGTGCCATCAGTGAGTCAGGAGCGGGAGAGACCCAGTACTTC. Its protein product is CAISESGAGETQYF.

The V call is TRBV7-9, the J call TRBJ2-7; 10 bases agree with TRBD2. This CDR3 region has 15 residues. Germline CDR1 SEHNR, CDR2 FQNEAQ (reference sequence). Germline trimming cut 6 bases from V and 5 bases from J; bases unmatched to any gene: 10. CDR3 in DNA: TGTGCCAGCAGTCGTCTAGCGGGAGATGGAGACGAGCAGTACTTC. Translated: CASSRLAGDGDEQYF.

V gene TRBV5-1 combines with J gene TRBJ1-3; the D gene is possibly TRBD1 (5 bases). The CDR3 length is 19 residues. The germline V gene has CDR1 SGHRS and CDR2 YFSETQ. V was trimmed by 5 bases and J by 0 bases, leaving 24 bases between them. The CDR3 protein is CASRRTGTGSQGSGNTIYF. The CDR3 DNA follows: TGCGCCAGCAGGCGAACCGGGACGGGGAGCCAGGGCTCTGGAAACACCATATATTTT.